The rows below give T cell receptor beta chains drawn from one sample of a study of control samples from healthy donors and cancer patients. The protocol was immunoSEQ multiplex PCR, while the TCRdb copy is restricted to in-frame clones and leaves out a portion. Of under 150,000 clones in the sample, approximately 88% were seen once. Sequences were obtained from blood. The receptor set was obtained from a man aged 40-55 years in good health. CDR3s leave out the opening cysteine and the closing phenylalanine or tryptophan. The D gene is left open where the match is weak.

j_call	v_call	d_call	cdr3_aa
TRBJ1-1	TRBV5-1	NA	ASSLEGDATTEAF
TRBJ2-1	TRBV11-3	TRBD2	ASSFGGSSYNEQF
TRBJ2-7	TRBV11-3	TRBD2	ASSSPLAGGYEQY
TRBJ1-2	TRBV6-1	NA	ASSEFVEAYGYT
TRBJ2-2	TRBV13	TRBD1	ASSYGDRMNTGELF
TRBJ2-7	TRBV10-3	TRBD1	AIADRAYEQY
TRBJ2-3	TRBV29-1	TRBD2	SVAPGGVLDTQY
TRBJ2-6	TRBV11-2	NA	ASSRLSGHSGANVLT
TRBJ2-7	TRBV14	TRBD2	ASSQGTSASYEQY
TRBJ1-1	TRBV6-5	NA	ASSSRDGNTEAF
TRBJ1-5	TRBV24-1	NA	ATSDGERVGNQPQH
TRBJ1-1	TRBV5-1	NA	ASSLGVNTEAF
TRBJ1-5	TRBV2	NA	ASSVRREANQPQH
TRBJ1-5	TRBV6-6	NA	ASSYSTSGQPQH
TRBJ2-3	TRBV30	TRBD2	ALAGGLFADTQY
TRBJ1-2	TRBV30	NA	AWGRVFYGYT
TRBJ2-7	TRBV10-1	NA	ASSESTGLAEYEQY
TRBJ1-5	TRBV6-2/TRBV6-3	NA	ASSYPAPQH
TRBJ1-4	TRBV10-1	TRBD1	ASRTSRDREKLF
TRBJ2-7	TRBV12-3/TRBV12-4	NA	ASSFTRSYEQY
TRBJ1-1	TRBV4-1	NA	ASSQALTPEAF
TRBJ2-5	TRBV2	TRBD2	ASSELTSGGQQETQY
TRBJ2-1	TRBV7-2	NA	ASSTGPASYNEQF
TRBJ1-1	TRBV5-1	NA	ASKQANTEAF
TRBJ2-1	TRBV7-9	TRBD2	ASRQTGTRIINEQF
TRBJ1-1	TRBV30	NA	AWSVPGTISTEAF
TRBJ1-2	TRBV5-6	TRBD1	ASSLALSGTAPSYGYT
TRBJ2-5	TRBV23-1	NA	ASSQSGKQETQY
TRBJ2-3	TRBV4-2	NA	ASSQDRGARTQY
TRBJ1-1	TRBV6-5	NA	ASSFTGPPNTEAF
TRBJ1-4	TRBV18	TRBD1	ASSPGAGGEKLF
TRBJ2-3	TRBV5-1	NA	ASSLVGGDTQY
TRBJ1-1	TRBV9	TRBD1	ASSPPDRGPAF
TRBJ2-7	TRBV3-1/TRBV3-2	NA	ASSPNLGDEQY
TRBJ1-1	TRBV10-3	TRBD1	AIRKQGVNTEAF